The clone carrying this T cell receptor (beta chain) was seen a single time. The target antigen is unknown. The CDR3 contains 14 residues. The sample originates from a study of T cells after yellow fever vaccination. General study findings and limits: There was a small share of clonotypes that showed up in both the CD4 and CD8 compartments. Post-booster repertoires contained most primary-vaccination clones again (about 95% CD4, 88% CD8).

As TCR cDNA was made by 5'RACE template switching, a universal primer site and UMIs were added. TCRdb redid the calling of the 5' RACE reads with MiXCR, one entry per CDR3 protein. Among 150,000 to 200,000 distinct CDR3 sequences listed, approximately 9.9% were seen once. The chain joins TRBV3-2 to TRBJ2-3; the DNA was not compared with TRBD1, the D call given in the table. TRBV3-2 is a pseudogene. The source material was CD8+ T cells sorted from PBMCs, sampled 15 days after the yellow fever booster vaccination. This receptor was taken from a man aged 18 to 30 who received the YFV17D yellow fever vaccine. CDR3 protein: CASPTGTSTDTQYF. CDR3 DNA: TGTGCCAGCCCCACCGGGACTAGCACAGATACGCAGTATTTT.